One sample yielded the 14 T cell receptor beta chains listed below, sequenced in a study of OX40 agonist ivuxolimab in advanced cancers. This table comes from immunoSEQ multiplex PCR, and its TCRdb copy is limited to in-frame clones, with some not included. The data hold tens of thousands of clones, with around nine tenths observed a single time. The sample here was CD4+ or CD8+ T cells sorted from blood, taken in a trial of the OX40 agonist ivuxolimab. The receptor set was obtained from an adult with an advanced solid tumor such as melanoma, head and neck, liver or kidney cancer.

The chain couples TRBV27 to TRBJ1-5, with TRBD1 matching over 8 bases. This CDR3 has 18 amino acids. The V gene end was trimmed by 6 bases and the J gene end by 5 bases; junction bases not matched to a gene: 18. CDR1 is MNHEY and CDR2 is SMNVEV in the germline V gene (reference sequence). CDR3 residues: CASSIQAGTGLFHQPQHF. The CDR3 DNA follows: TGTGCCAGCAGCATCCAGGCCGGGACAGGCCTTTTTCATCAGCCCCAGCATTTT.

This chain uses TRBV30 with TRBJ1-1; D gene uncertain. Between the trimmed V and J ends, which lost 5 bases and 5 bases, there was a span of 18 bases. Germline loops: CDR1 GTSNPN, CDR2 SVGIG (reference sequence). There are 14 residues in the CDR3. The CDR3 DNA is TGTGCCTGGGGCCCGGGAAACGGCGGGACTGAAGCTTTCTTT. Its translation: CAWGPGNGGTEAFF.

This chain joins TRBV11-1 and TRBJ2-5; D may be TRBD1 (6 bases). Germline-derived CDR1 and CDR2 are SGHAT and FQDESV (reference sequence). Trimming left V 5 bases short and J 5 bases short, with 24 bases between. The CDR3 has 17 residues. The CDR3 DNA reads TGTGCCAGCAGCCCCAGGGGAGTAGCCCGACTCTGGGAGACCCAGTACTTC. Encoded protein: CASSPRGVARLWETQYF. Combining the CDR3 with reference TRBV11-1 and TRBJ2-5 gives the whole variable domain EAEVAQSPRYKITEKSQAVAFWCDPISGHATLYWYRQILGQGPELLVQFQDESVVDDSQLPKDRFSAERLKGVDSTLKIQPAELGDSAMYLCASSPRGVARLWETQYFGPGTRLLVL.

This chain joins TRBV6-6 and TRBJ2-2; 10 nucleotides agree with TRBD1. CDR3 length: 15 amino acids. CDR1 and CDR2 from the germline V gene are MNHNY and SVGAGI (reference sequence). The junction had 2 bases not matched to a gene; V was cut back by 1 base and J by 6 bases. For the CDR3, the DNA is TGTGCCAGCAGTTACTTGGACAGGGGGTCCGGGGAGCTGTTTTTT. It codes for CASSYLDRGSGELFF.

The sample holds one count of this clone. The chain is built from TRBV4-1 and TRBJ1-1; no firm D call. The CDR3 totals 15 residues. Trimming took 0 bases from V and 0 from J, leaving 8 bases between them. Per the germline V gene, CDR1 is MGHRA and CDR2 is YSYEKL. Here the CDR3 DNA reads TGCGCCAGCAGCCAAGATCGGGTGATGAACACTGAAGCTTTCTTT. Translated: CASSQDRVMNTEAFF.

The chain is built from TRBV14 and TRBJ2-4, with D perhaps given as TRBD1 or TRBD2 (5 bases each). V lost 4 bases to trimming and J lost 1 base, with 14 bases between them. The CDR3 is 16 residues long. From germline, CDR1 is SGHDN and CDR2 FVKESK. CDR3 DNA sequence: TGTGCCAGCAGCCTACGGGGCCTTGGGGCCAAAAACATTCAGTACTTC. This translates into CASSLRGLGAKNIQYF.

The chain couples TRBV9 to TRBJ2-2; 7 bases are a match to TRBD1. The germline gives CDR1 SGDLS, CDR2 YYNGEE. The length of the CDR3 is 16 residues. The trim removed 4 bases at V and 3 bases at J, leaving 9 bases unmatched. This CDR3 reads CASSKLKRGHTGELFF. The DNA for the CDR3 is TGTGCCAGCAGCAAACTCAAAAGGGGGCACACCGGGGAGCTGTTTTTT.

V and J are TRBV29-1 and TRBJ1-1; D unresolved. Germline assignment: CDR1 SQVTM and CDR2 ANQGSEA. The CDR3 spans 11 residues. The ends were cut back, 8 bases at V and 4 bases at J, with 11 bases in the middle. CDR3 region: CSIERGTEAFF. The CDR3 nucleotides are TGCAGCATCGAGCGGGGCACTGAAGCTTTCTTT.

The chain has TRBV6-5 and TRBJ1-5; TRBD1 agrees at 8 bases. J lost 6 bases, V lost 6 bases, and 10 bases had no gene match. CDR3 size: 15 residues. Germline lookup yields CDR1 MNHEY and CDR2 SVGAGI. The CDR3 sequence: CASSPWTGTGQPQHF. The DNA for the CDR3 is TGTGCCAGCAGCCCCTGGACAGGGACAGGTCAGCCCCAGCATTTT.

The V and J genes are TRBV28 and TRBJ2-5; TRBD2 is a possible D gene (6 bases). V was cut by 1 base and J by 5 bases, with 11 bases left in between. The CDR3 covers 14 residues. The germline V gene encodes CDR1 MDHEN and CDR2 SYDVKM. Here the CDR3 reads CASSLLEGLETQYF. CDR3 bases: TGTGCCAGCAGTTTATTGGAGGGGTTGGAGACCCAGTACTTC.

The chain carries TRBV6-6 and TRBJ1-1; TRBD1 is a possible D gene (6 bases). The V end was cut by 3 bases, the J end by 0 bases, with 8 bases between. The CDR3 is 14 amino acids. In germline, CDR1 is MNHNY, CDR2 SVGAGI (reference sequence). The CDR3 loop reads CASSYQGMNTEAFF. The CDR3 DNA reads TGTGCCAGCAGTTATCAGGGGATGAACACTGAAGCTTTCTTT.

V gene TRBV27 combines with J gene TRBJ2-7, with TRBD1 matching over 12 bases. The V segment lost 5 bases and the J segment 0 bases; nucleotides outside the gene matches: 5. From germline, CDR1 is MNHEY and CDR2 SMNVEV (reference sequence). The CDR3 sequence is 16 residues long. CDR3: CASSPRDRGPSYEQYF. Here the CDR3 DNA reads TGTGCCAGCAGTCCCCGGGACAGGGGGCCCTCCTACGAGCAGTACTTC.

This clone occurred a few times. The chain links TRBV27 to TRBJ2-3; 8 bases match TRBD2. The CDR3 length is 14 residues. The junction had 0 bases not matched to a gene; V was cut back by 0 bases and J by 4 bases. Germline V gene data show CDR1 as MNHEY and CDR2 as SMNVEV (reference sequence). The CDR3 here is CASSLSLAADTQYF. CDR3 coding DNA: TGTGCCAGCAGTTTATCACTAGCGGCAGATACGCAGTATTTT.

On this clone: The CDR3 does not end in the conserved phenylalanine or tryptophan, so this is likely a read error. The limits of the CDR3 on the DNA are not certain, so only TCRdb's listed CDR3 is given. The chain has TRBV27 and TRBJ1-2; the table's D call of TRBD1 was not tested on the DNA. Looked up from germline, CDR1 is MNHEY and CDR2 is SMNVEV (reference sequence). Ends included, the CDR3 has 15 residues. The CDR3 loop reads CASSFGGTGGRRLHL.